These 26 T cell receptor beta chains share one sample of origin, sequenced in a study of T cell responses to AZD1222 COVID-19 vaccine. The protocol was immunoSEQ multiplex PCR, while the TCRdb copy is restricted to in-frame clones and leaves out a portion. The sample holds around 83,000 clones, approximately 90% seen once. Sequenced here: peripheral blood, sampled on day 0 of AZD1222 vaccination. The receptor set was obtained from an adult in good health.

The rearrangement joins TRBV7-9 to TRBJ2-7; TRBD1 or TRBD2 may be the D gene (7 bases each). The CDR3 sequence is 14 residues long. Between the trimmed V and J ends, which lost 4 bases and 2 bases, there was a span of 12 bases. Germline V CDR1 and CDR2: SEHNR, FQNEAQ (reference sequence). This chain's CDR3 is CASSSGGQPYEQYF. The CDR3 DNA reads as TGTGCCAGCAGCTCGGGGGGACAGCCCTACGAGCAGTACTTC.

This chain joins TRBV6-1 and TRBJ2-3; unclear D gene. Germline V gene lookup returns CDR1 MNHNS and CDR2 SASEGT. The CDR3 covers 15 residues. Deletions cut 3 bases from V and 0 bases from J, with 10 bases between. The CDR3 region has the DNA TGTGCCAGCAGTGAGCGGACGGCTAGCACAGATACGCAGTATTTT. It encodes CASSERTASTDTQYF.

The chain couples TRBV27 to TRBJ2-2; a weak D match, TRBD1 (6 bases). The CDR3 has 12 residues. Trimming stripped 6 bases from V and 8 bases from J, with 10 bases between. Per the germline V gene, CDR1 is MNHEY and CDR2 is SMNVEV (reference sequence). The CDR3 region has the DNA TGTGCCAGCAGCAGGGGTTCTGGGGAGCTGTTTTTT. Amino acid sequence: CASSRGSGELFF.

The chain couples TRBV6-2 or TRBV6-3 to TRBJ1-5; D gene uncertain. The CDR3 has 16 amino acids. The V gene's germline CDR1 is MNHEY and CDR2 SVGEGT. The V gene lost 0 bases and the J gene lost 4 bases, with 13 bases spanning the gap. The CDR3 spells CASSYSIRSGNQPQHF. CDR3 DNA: TGTGCCAGCAGTTACTCGATCCGTTCCGGAAATCAGCCCCAGCATTTT.

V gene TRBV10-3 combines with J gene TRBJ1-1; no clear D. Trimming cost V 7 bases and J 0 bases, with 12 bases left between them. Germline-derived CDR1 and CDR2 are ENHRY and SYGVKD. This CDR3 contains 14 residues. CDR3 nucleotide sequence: TGTGCCATCACCCCGACGGGTATGAACACTGAAGCTTTCTTT. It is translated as CAITPTGMNTEAFF.

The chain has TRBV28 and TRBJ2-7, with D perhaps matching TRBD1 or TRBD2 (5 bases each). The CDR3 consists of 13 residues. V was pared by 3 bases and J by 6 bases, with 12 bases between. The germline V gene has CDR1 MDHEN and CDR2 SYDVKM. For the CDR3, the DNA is TGTGCCAGCAGTTTTCGGGACCCGGGCGAGCAGTACTTC. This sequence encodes CASSFRDPGEQYF.

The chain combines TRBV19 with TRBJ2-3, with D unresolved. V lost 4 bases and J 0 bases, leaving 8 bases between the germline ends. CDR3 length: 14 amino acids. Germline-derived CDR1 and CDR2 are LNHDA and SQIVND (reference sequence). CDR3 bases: TGTGCCAGTAGTACGTGGAGAAGCACAGATACGCAGTATTTT. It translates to CASSTWRSTDTQYF.

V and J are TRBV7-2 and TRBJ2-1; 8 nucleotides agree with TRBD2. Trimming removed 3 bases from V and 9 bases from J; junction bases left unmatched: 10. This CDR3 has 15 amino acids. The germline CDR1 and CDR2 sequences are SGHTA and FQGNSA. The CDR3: CASSFGSAGVREQFF. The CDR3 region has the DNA TGTGCCAGCAGCTTTGGGTCAGCGGGAGTTCGTGAGCAGTTCTTC. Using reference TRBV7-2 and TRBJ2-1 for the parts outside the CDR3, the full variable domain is GAGVSQSPSNKVTEKGKDVELRCDPISGHTALYWYRQSLGQGLEFLIYFQGNSAPDKSGLPSDRFSAERTGGSVSTLTIQRTQQEDSAVYLCASSFGSAGVREQFFGPGTRLTVL.

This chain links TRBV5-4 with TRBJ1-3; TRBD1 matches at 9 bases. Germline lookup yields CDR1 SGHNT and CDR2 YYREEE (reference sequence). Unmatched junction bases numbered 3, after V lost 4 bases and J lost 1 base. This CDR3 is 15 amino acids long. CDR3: CASSLGTGSGNTIYF. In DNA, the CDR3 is TGTGCCAGCAGCCTGGGGACAGGGTCTGGAAACACCATATATTTT.

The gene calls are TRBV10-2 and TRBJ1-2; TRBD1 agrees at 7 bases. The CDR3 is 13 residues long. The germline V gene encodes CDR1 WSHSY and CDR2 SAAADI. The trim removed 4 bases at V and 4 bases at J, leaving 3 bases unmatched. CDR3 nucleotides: TGCGCCAGCAGTGGACAGGGAGTCTATGGCTACACCTTC. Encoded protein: CASSGQGVYGYTF.

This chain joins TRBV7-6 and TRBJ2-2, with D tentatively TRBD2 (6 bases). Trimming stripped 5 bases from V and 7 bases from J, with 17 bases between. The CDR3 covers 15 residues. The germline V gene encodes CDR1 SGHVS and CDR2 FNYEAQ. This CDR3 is CASSPVRELSGELFF. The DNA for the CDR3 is TGTGCCAGCAGCCCAGTCCGGGAGTTGAGCGGGGAGCTGTTTTTT.

The CDR3: CASPGTGTTDTQYF. CDR3 coding DNA: TGTGCCAGCCCCGGGACAGGGACCACAGATACGCAGTATTTT. The chain has TRBV6-5 and TRBJ2-3; 9 bases fit TRBD1. This CDR3 comprises 14 residues. V trimming: 8 bases; J trimming: 2 bases; junction bases outside the gene matches: 5. CDR1 and CDR2 (germline): MNHEY, SVGAGI.

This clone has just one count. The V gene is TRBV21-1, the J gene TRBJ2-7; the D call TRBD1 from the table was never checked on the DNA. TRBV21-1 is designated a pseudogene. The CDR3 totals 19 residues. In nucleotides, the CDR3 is TGTGCCAGCAGCAAATTGGGTCAGGGGGCGGATCTCAGCTCCTACGAGCAGTACTTC. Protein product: CASSKLGQGADLSSYEQYF.

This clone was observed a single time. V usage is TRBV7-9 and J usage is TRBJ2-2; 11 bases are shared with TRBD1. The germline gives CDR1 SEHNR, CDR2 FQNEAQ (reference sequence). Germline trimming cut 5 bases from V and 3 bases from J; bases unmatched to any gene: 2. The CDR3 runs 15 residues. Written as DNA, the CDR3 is TGTGCCAGCAGCAAGGGACAGGGGGACACCGGGGAGCTGTTTTTT. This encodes CASSKGQGDTGELFF.

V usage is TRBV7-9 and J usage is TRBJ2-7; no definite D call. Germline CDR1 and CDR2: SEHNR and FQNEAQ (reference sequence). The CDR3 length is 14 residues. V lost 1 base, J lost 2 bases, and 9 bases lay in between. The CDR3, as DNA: TGTGCCAGCAGCTTAGTTCCCACAGCCTACGAGCAGTACTTC. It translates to CASSLVPTAYEQYF. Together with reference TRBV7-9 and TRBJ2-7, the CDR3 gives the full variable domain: DTGVSQNPRHKITKRGQNVTFRCDPISEHNRLYWYRQTLGQGPEFLTYFQNEAQLEKSRLLSDRFSAERPKGSFSTLEIQRTEQGDSAMYLCASSLVPTAYEQYFGPGTRLTVT.

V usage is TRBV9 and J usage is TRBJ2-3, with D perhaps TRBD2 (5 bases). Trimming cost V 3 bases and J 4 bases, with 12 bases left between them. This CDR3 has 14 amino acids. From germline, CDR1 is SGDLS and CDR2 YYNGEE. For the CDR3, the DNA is TGTGCCAGCAGCGAGGAGGCTCCTCCAGATACGCAGTATTTT. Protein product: CASSEEAPPDTQYF.

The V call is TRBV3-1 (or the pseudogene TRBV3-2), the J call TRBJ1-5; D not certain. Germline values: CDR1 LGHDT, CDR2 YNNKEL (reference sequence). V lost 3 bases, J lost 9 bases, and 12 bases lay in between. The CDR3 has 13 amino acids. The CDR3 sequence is CASSQKVPWPQHF. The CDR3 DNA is TGTGCCAGCAGCCAGAAGGTCCCCTGGCCCCAGCATTTT.

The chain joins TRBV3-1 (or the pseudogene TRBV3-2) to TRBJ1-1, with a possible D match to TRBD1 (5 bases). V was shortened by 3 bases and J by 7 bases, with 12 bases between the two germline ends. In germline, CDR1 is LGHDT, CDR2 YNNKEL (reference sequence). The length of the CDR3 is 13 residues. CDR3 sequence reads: CASSQGPAGEAFF. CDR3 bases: TGTGCCAGCAGCCAGGGGCCGGCGGGTGAAGCTTTCTTT.

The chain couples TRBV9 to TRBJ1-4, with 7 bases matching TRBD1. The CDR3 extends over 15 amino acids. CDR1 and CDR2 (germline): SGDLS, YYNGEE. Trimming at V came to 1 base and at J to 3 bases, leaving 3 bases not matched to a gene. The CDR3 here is CASSVFGTANEKLFF. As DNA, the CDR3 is TGTGCCAGCAGCGTATTCGGGACAGCTAATGAAAAACTGTTTTTT.

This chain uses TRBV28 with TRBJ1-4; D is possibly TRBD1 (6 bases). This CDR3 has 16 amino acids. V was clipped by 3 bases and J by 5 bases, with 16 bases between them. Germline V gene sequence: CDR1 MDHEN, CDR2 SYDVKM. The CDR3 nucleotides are TGTGCCAGCAGTTTTTTGGGGGCCGGGGGGAATGAAAAACTGTTTTTT. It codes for CASSFLGAGGNEKLFF.

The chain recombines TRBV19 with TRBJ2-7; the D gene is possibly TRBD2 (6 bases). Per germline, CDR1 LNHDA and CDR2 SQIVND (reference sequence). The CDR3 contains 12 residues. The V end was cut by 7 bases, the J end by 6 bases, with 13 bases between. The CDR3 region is CASNSVGGEQYF. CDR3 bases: TGTGCCAGTAACTCTGTGGGGGGCGAGCAGTACTTC.

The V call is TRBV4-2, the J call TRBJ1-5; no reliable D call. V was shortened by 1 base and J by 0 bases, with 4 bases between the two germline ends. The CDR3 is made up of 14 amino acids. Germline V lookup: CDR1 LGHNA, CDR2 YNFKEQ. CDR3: CASSQGDSNQPQHF. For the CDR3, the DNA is TGTGCCAGCAGCCAAGGGGATAGCAATCAGCCCCAGCATTTT.

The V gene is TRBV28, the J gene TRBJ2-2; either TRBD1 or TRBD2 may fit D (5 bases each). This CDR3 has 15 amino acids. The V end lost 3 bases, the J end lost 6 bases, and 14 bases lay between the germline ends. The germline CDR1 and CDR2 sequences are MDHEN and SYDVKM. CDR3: CASSLGTGRAGELFF. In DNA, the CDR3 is TGTGCCAGCAGTTTGGGGACCGGCCGGGCCGGGGAGCTGTTTTTT.

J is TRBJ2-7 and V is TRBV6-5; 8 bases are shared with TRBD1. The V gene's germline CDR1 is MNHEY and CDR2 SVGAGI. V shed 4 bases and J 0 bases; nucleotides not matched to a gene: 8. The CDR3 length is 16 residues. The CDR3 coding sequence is TGTGCCAGCAGTTCCCCCCGAACAGGGGGCTCCTACGAGCAGTACTTC. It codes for CASSSPRTGGSYEQYF.

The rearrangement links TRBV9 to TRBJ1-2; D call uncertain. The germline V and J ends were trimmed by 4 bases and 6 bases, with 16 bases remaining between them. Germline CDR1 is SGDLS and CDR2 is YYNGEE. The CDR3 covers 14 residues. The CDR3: CASSSRHTSDGYTF. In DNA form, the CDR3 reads TGTGCCAGCAGCTCACGACACACCTCCGATGGCTACACCTTC.

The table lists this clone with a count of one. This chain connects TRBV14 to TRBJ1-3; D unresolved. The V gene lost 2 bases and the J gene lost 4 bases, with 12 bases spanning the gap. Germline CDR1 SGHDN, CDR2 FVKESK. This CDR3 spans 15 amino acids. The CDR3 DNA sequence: TGTGCCAGCAGCCAATACCGCTTGGGGGGAAACACCATATATTTT. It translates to CASSQYRLGGNTIYF. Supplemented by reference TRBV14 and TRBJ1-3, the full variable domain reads EAGVTQFPSHSVIEKGQTVTLRCDPISGHDNLYWYRRVMGKEIKFLLHFVKESKQDESGMPNNRFLAERTGGTYSTLKVQPAELEDSGVYFCASSQYRLGGNTIYFGEGSWLTVV.